This TCR beta chain was recovered during a study of blood T cell repertoires in COVID-19. About the study: Material from acute and convalescent COVID-19 was sourced from the United States, Italy and Spain. In each case, the material was cDNA or gDNA derived from T cells, B-cell-depleted T cells, or PBMCs.

The authors' processing: The authors estimated nucleated cell counts from reference gene primer amplification. Sequencing was performed with immunoSEQ multiplex PCR; in TCRdb, only in-frame clones are kept and a portion is missing. Clone size and the V and J calls come from that table; the DNA yielded D and trimming. This repertoire shows tens of thousands of clones, about four fifths found once; its top ten account for about 45%. This CDR3 spans 14 amino acids. Germline values: CDR1 GTSNPN, CDR2 SVGIG (reference sequence). Trimming stripped 7 bases from V and 1 base from J, with 17 bases between. The receptor comes from a man at least 80 years old with acute or convalescent COVID-19. The sample was peripheral blood. The chain joins TRBV30 to TRBJ2-7; D possibly corresponds to TRBD2 (6 bases). CDR3 coding DNA: TGTGCCTTCGTTAGCGGAACTATTTCCTACGAGCAGTACTTC. Translated, it gives CAFVSGTISYEQYF.